Presented here are 8 T cell receptor beta chains from one specimen sequenced in a study of CD8 T cells in Susac syndrome. Random-hexamer reverse transcription was applied to roughly 0.5 to 1 ug RNA. TCRdb reprocessed the immunoSEQ multiplex PCR reads with MiXCR, giving one entry per CDR3 protein. The sample has approximately 200,000 distinct CDR3 sequences, about 95% seen once; the top ten hold 0.093%. Sequenced material: CD4+ T cells from PBMCs. These receptors were taken from a human donor with multiple sclerosis.

The chain combines TRBV11-3 with TRBJ2-5, with 8 bases identical to TRBD2. The CDR3 runs to 14 residues. In germline, CDR1 is SGHNT, CDR2 YENEEA. V lost 5 bases to trimming and J lost 4 bases; unmatched junction nucleotides: 6. The CDR3 sequence: CASSRGGTRETQYF. The CDR3 DNA follows: TGTGCCAGCAGCAGAGGGGGGACTAGAGAGACCCAGTACTTC.

This chain connects TRBV24-1 to TRBJ2-1, with 12 bases aligning to TRBD2. J was trimmed by 0 bases and V by 4 bases; bases with no gene match: 6. The CDR3 sequence is 18 residues long. Germline values: CDR1 KGHDR, CDR2 SFDVKD. The CDR3 loop reads CATSDPGLAGSSYNEQFF. The CDR3 DNA follows: TGTGCCACCAGTGACCCCGGACTAGCGGGGAGCTCCTACAATGAGCAGTTCTTC.

The chain has TRBV7-9 and TRBJ1-1, with D possibly matching TRBD1 (6 bases). The CDR3 runs 14 residues. Trimming stripped 1 base from V and 5 bases from J, with 11 bases between. The germline V gene has CDR1 SEHNR and CDR2 FQNEAQ (reference sequence). The CDR3 DNA sequence: TGTGCCAGCAGCTTAGACAGGGTTAGAACTGAAGCTTTCTTT. Translated, it gives CASSLDRVRTEAFF.

The V gene is TRBV9, the J gene TRBJ2-3; 10 bases are a match to TRBD1. The ends lost 7 bases at V and 3 bases at J; junction bases unmatched: 5. The germline gives CDR1 SGDLS, CDR2 YYNGEE. The CDR3 spans 14 residues. The CDR3 DNA reads TGTGCCAGCGGGGGGACAGGGGAGACAGATACGCAGTATTTT. Encoded protein: CASGGTGETDTQYF.

The chain joins TRBV3-1 to TRBJ2-5, with 8 bases fitting TRBD2. Germline CDR1 reads LGHDT; CDR2 reads YNNKEL (reference sequence). Unmatched junction bases numbered 8, after V lost 3 bases and J lost 5 bases. CDR3 length: 15 amino acids. Here the CDR3 DNA reads TGTGCCAGCAGCCACCGGGAGGGCCTTTTGGAGACCCAGTACTTC. Its protein product is CASSHREGLLETQYF.

The gene calls are TRBV7-6 and TRBJ2-5, with 9 nucleotides matching TRBD2. The junction had 9 bases not matched to a gene; V was cut back by 2 bases and J by 5 bases. The CDR3 is 16 amino acids. Per the germline V gene, CDR1 is SGHVS and CDR2 is FNYEAQ. The CDR3 sequence: CASSLMAGGLGETQYF. DNA of the CDR3: TGTGCCAGCAGCTTAATGGCGGGGGGGCTGGGTGAGACCCAGTACTTC.

The V and J genes are TRBV30 and TRBJ1-2; D not resolved. Trimming took off 8 bases at V and 0 bases at J, with 13 bases between the two ends. CDR1 and CDR2 from the germline V gene are GTSNPN and SVGIG (reference sequence). CDR3 length equals 13 residues. The CDR3 reads CAVSRDTNYGYTF. As DNA, the CDR3 is TGTGCCGTAAGTAGAGATACTAACTATGGCTACACCTTC.

The chain is built from TRBV20-1 and TRBJ2-7, with TRBD2 as a possible D gene (6 bases). V shed 4 bases and J shed 2 bases, with 15 bases lying between them. The CDR3 is 14 amino acids. Germline loops: CDR1 DFQATT, CDR2 SNEGSKA (reference sequence). CDR3 residues: CSAKEGTWTYEQYF. CDR3 sequence (DNA): TGCAGTGCTAAGGAAGGGACTTGGACCTACGAGCAGTACTTC.